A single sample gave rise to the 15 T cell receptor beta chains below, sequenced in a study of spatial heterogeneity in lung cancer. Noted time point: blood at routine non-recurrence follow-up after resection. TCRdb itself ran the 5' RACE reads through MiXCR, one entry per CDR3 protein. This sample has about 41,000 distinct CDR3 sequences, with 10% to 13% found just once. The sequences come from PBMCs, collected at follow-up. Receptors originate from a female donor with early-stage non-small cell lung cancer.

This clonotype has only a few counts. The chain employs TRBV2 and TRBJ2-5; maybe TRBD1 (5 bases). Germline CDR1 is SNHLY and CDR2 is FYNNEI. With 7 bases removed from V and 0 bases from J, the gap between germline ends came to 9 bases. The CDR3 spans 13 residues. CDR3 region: CASNRRDQETQYF. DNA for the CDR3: TGTGCCAGCAACCGCAGGGACCAAGAGACCCAGTACTTC.

CDR3 DNA sequence: TGTGCCAGCAGTTTAGGTTCGCAGGTCAATCAGCCCCAGCATTTT. Protein product: CASSLGSQVNQPQHF. The chain employs TRBV12-3 or TRBV12-4 and TRBJ1-5, with D unresolved. The V and J ends lost 1 base and 3 bases respectively, with 10 bases between them. This CDR3 has 15 amino acids.

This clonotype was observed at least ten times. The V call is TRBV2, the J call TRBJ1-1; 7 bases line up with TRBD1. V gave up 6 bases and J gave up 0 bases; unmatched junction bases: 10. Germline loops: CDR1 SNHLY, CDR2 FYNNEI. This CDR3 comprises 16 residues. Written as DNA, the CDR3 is TGTGCCAGCAGGTGGGACAGCCCTCGATTGAACACTGAAGCTTTCTTT. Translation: CASRWDSPRLNTEAFF.

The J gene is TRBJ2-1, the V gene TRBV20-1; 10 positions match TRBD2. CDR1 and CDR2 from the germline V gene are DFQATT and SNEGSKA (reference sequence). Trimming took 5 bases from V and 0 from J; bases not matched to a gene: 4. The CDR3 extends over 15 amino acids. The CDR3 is CSAVTSGDSYNEQFF. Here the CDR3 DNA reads TGCAGTGCTGTAACTAGCGGGGACTCCTACAATGAGCAGTTCTTC.

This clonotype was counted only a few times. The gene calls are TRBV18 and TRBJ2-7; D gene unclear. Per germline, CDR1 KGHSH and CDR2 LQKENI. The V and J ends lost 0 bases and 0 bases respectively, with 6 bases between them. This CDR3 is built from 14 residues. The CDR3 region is CASSPPYTSYEQYF. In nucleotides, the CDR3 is TGTGCCAGCTCACCACCGTACACCTCCTACGAGCAGTACTTC.

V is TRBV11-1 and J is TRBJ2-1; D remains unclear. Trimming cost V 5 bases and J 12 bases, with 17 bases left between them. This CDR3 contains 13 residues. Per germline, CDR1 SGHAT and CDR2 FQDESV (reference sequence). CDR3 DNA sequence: TGTGCCAGCAGCCCTTTGGAGAGAAAGGGGCAGTTCTTC. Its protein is CASSPLERKGQFF. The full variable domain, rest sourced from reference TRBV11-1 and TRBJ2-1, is EAEVAQSPRYKITEKSQAVAFWCDPISGHATLYWYRQILGQGPELLVQFQDESVVDDSQLPKDRFSAERLKGVDSTLKIQPAELGDSAMYLCASSPLERKGQFFGPGTRLTVL.

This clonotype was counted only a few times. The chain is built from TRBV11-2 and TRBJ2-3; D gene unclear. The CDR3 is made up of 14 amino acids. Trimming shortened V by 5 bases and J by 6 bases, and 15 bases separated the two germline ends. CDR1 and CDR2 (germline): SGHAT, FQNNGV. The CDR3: CASSRLRTRDTQYF. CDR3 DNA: TGTGCCAGCAGCCGTCTTCGAACCAGGGATACGCAGTATTTT. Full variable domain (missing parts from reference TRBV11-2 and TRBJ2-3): EAGVAQSPRYKIIEKRQSVAFWCNPISGHATLYWYQQILGQGPKLLIQFQNNGVVDDSQLPKDRFSAERLKGVDSTLKIQPAKLEDSAVYLCASSRLRTRDTQYFGPGTRLTVL.

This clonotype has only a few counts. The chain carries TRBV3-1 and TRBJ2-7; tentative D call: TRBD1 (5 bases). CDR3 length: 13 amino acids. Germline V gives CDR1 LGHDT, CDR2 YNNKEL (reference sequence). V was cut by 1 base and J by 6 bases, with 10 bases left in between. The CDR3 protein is CASSQGQPREQYF. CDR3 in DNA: TGTGCCAGCAGCCAAGGACAGCCCCGCGAGCAGTACTTC.

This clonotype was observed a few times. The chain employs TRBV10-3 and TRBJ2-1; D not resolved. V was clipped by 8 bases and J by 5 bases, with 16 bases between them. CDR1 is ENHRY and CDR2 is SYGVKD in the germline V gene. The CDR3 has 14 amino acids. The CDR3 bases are TGTGCCATCGGTACCTCGCCTAGGGACAATGAGCAGTTCTTC. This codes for CAIGTSPRDNEQFF.

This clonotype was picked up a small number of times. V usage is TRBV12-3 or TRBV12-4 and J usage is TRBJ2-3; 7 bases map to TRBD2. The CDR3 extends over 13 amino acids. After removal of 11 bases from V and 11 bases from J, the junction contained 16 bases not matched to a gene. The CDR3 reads CAVALAGTIRQYF. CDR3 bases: TGTGCCGTTGCCTTGGCAGGGACTATAAGGCAGTATTTT.

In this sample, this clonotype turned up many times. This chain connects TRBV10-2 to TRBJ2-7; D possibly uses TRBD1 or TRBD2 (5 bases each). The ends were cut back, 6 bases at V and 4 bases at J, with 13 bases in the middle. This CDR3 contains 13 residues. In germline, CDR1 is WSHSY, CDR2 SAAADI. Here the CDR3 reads CASRGPRKYEQYF. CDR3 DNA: TGCGCCAGCAGGGGACCGAGGAAGTACGAGCAGTACTTC.

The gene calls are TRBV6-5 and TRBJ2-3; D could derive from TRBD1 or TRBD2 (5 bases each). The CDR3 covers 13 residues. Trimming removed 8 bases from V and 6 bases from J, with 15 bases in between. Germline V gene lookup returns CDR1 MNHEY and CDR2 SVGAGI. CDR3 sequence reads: CASGPGGRDTQYF. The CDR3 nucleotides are TGTGCCAGCGGTCCTGGGGGTCGGGATACGCAGTATTTT.

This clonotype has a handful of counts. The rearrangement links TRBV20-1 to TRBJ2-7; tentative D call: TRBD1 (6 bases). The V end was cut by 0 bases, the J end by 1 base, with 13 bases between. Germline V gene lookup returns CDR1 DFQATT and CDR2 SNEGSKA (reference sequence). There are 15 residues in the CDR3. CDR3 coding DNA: TGCAGTGCTAGAGATTTAACAGGGCCTTCCTACGAGCAGTACTTC. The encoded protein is CSARDLTGPSYEQYF.

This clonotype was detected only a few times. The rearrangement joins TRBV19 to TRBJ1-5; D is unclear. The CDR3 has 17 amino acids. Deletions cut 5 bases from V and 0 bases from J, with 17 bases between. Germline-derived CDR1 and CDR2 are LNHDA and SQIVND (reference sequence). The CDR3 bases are TGTGCCAGTAGTGAAAGTCAGATAGCCTTTAGCAATCAGCCCCAGCATTTT. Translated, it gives CASSESQIAFSNQPQHF.

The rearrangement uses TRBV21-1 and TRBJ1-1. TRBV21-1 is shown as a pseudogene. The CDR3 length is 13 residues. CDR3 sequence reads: CASSKTRSKRAFF. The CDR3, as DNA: TGTGCCAGCAGCAAAACCAGGTCTAAAAGAGCTTTCTTT.